One and the same sample provided the 2 T cell receptor beta chains below, sequenced in a study of regulatory T cells in long-lasting Graves disease. As to time point: newly diagnosed GD, antithyroid drugs for less than 3 months. Isolated PBMC RNA provided the starting material for the TCR library. Libraries of TCR beta came from iRepertoire HTBI primers plus Arm-PCR of CDR3 regions. TCRdb ran MiXCR on the multiplex PCR reads and lists one entry per CDR3 protein. This sample has about 540,000 distinct CDR3 sequences, with roughly 13% found just once. The same sample was also used in a study of T cells in Graves' hyperthyroidism and ophthalmopathy.

The sequenced sample was peripheral blood mononuclear cells (PBMCs), obtained at new diagnosis, from a patient treated with antithyroid drugs. The receptors derive from a man aged 25-45 years with Graves disease.

This clonotype was counted between two and nine times. This rearrangement joins TRBV28 to TRBJ2-3; D is unresolved. This CDR3 has 12 residues. Germline CDR1 is MDHEN and CDR2 is SYDVKM. The V end was cut by 6 bases, the J end by 2 bases, with 6 bases between. CDR3 sequence: CASRGLTDTQYF. In DNA form, the CDR3 reads TGTGCCAGCAGGGGCCTCACAGATACGCAGTATTTT.

The genes are TRBV10-2 and TRBJ1-1, with D possibly matching TRBD1 (5 bases). The CDR3 is made up of 15 amino acids. Trimming took 7 bases from V and 0 from J, leaving 15 bases between them. CDR1 and CDR2 (germline): WSHSY, SAAADI. The CDR3 protein is CASTKVEGLNTEAFF. CDR3 in DNA: TGCGCCAGCACCAAGGTGGAGGGACTGAACACTGAAGCTTTCTTT.